This TCR beta chain was captured by sequencing in a study of shared clonotypes between healthy human individuals. Study results and limitations: Limited genetic and exposure-history diversity came from having few donors. Naive subsets usually exceeded memory subsets in estimated richness.

This CDR3 has 14 amino acids. CDR1 and CDR2 (germline): MDHEN, SYDVKM. The V end was cut by 3 bases, the J end by 6 bases, with 12 bases between. A note on this clone: As yet, its antigen is unknown. The same CDR3 also results from other DNA sequences found in this sample.

Produced via immunoSEQ multiplex PCR; TCRdb's table is partial and in-frame only. The data contain around 1.5 million clones, approximately 98% of them singletons. The chain combines TRBV28 with TRBJ1-5, with D possibly matching TRBD1 (5 bases). This clonotype was obtained from a man between 25 and 39 years old in good health. Sequencing input: naive CD4+ T cells sorted from blood. Subset meaning: CD45RA+ positively selected. CDR3 bases: TGTGCCAGCAGTTTTCGTGGGGCGGGTCAGCCCCAGCATTTT. This gives the protein CASSFRGAGQPQHF. Using reference TRBV28 and TRBJ1-5 for the parts outside the CDR3, the full variable domain is DVKVTQSSRYLVKRTGEKVFLECVQDMDHENMFWYRQDPGLGLRLIYFSYDVKMKEKGDIPEGYSVSREKKERFSLILESASTNQTSMYLCASSFRGAGQPQHFGDGTRLSIL.